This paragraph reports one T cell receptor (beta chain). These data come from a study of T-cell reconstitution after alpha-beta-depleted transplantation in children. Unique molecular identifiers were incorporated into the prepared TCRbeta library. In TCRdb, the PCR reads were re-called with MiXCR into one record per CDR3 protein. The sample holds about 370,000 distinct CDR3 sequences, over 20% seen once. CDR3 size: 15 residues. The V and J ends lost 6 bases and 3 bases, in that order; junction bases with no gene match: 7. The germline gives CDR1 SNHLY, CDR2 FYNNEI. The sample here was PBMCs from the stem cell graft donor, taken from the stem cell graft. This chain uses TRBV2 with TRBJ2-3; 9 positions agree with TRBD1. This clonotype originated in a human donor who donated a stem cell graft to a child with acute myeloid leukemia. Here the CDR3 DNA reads TGTGCCAGCAGGTGGAACAGGGGGCGGACAGATACGCAGTATTTT. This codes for CASRWNRGRTDTQYF.